A single sample is the source of the 7 T cell receptor beta chains below, sequenced in a study of shared clonotypes between healthy human individuals. Assay: immunoSEQ multiplex PCR; the TCRdb copy retains only in-frame clones and omits some. This table has over a million clones, more than 75% appearing once. The sequenced sample was memory CD4+ T cells from PBMCs. The subset: CD45RA-negative fraction. The origin of the receptors is a man in his late teens or twenties in good health. Some clones in this sample may be carry-over from other donors' samples.

The chain links TRBV6-1 to TRBJ2-7; possibly TRBD1 for D (6 bases). V was shortened by 3 bases and J by 5 bases, with 11 bases between the two germline ends. This CDR3 contains 13 residues. From germline, CDR1 is MNHNS and CDR2 SASEGT. Written as DNA, the CDR3 is TGTGCCAGCAGTGACGTTAACAGGGACGAGCAGTACTTC. Protein product: CASSDVNRDEQYF.

This chain uses TRBV27 with TRBJ2-2; TRBD2 agrees at 8 bases. This CDR3 comprises 19 residues. V lost 4 bases and J lost 5; bases outside the gene matches: 18. Germline assignment: CDR1 MNHEY and CDR2 SMNVEV (reference sequence). CDR3 in amino acids: CASSSPRGLAGRGTGELFF. For the CDR3, the DNA is TGTGCCAGCAGTTCGCCCCGCGGACTAGCAGGGAGGGGGACCGGGGAGCTGTTTTTT.

V and J are TRBV7-8 and TRBJ2-1, with D hard to call. V lost 2 bases and J 0 bases, leaving 14 bases between the germline ends. This CDR3 comprises 17 residues. Germline V lookup: CDR1 SGHVS, CDR2 FQNEAQ. CDR3 DNA sequence: TGTGCCAGCAGCTTACGGGTTCAATTCAGCTCCTACAATGAGCAGTTCTTC. Translating it yields CASSLRVQFSSYNEQFF.

The chain has TRBV9 and TRBJ2-5, with 7 nucleotides matching TRBD2. Per germline, CDR1 SGDLS and CDR2 YYNGEE. The CDR3 has 17 residues. Losses at the gene ends were 0 bases for V and 4 bases for J; bases not matched to a gene: 12. Here the CDR3 DNA reads TGTGCCAGCAGCGTAGGGCGGGGGTTAGGGCAACGAGAGACCCAGTACTTC. This translates into CASSVGRGLGQRETQYF.

This clone has just a few counts. V gene TRBV27 combines with J gene TRBJ2-7, with 7 positions matching TRBD1. Germline V gives CDR1 MNHEY, CDR2 SMNVEV (reference sequence). J was trimmed by 0 bases and V by 0 bases; bases with no gene match: 8. This CDR3 has 17 residues. The CDR3 protein is CASSLSIRDRFSYEQYF. Written as DNA, the CDR3 is TGTGCCAGCAGTTTATCTATTCGGGACAGATTCTCCTACGAGCAGTACTTC.

This clone showed up many times. Other DNA sequences within the sample encode an identical CDR3. The chain joins TRBV18 to TRBJ2-3; TRBD1 matches 10 bases. V was pared by 2 bases and J by 1 base, with 3 bases of the junction left unmatched. The CDR3 extends over 16 amino acids. CDR1 is KGHSH, CDR2 LQKENI, per germline. The CDR3 coding sequence is TGTGCCAGCTCACCAGTTGGGACAGGGGGCACAGATACGCAGTATTTT. Protein product: CASSPVGTGGTDTQYF.

V gene TRBV9 combines with J gene TRBJ2-3; D may match TRBD1 or TRBD2 (6 bases each). Trimming cost V 0 bases and J 0 bases, with 11 bases left between them. CDR1 is SGDLS and CDR2 is YYNGEE in the germline V gene. This CDR3 contains 16 residues. The CDR3: CASSVVGGSSTDTQYF. CDR3 DNA sequence: TGTGCCAGCAGCGTAGTAGGGGGGTCTAGCACAGATACGCAGTATTTT. The full variable domain, with the rest looked up from reference TRBV9 and TRBJ2-3, is DSGVTQTPKHLITATGQRVTLRCSPRSGDLSVYWYQQSLDQGLQFLIQYYNGEERAKGNILERFSAQQFPDLHSELNLSSLELGDSALYFCASSVVGGSSTDTQYFGPGTRLTVL.